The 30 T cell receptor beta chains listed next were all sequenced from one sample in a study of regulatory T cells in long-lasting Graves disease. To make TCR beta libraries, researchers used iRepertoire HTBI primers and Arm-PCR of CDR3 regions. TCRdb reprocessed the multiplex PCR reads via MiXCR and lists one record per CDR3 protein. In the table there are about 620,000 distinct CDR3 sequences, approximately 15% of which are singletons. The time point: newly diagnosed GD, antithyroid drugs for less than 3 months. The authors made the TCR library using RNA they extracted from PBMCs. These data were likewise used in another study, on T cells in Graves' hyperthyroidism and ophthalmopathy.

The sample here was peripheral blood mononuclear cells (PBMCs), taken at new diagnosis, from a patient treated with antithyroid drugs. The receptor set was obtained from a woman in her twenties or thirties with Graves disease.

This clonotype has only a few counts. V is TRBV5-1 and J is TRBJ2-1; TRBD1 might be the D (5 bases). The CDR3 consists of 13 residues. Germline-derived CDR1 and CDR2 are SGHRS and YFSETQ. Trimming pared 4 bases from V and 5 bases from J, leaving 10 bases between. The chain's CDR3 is CASSRDSNNEQFF. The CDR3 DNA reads TGCGCCAGCAGCCGTGACAGTAACAATGAGCAGTTCTTC.

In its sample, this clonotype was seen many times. In DNA, the CDR3 is TGTGCCAGCAGATCACCCGGGACTAATGAAAAACTGTTTTTT. This gives the protein CASRSPGTNEKLFF. The chain employs TRBV28 and TRBJ1-4, with D uncertain. Trimming removed 6 bases from V and 2 bases from J, with 10 bases in between. Germline CDR1 and CDR2: MDHEN and SYDVKM. This CDR3 comprises 14 residues.

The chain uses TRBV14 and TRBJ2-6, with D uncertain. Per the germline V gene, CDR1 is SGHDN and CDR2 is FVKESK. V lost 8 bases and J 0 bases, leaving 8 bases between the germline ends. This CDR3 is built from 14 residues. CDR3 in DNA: TGTGCCAGCGGTAGGACCTCTGGGGCCAACGTCCTGACTTTC. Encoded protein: CASGRTSGANVLTF. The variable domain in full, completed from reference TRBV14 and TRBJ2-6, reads EAGVTQFPSHSVIEKGQTVTLRCDPISGHDNLYWYRRVMGKEIKFLLHFVKESKQDESGMPNNRFLAERTGGTYSTLKVQPAELEDSGVYFCASGRTSGANVLTFGAGSRLTVL.

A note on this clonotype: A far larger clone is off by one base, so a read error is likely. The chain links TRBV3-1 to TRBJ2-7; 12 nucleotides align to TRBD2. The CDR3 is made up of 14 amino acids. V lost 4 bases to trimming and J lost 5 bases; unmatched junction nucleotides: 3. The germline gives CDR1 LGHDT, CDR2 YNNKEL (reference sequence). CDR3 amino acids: CASSPGLAGHEQYF. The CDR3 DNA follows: TGTGCCAGCAGCCCGGGACTAGCGGGCCACGAGCAGTACTTC.

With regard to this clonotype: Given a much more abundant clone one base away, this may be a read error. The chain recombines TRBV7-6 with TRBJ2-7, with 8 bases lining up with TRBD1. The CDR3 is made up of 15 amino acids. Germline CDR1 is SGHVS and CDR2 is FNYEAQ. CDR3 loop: CASSFRGPPGDEQHF. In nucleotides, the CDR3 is TGTGCCAGCAGCTTCAGGGGGCCCCCGGGTGACGAGCAGCACTTC.

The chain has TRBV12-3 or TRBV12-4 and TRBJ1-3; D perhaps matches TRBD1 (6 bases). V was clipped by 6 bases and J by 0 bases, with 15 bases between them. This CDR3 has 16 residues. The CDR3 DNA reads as TGTGCCAGCAGATACAGGGTACCCTACTCTGGAAACACCATATATTTT. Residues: CASRYRVPYSGNTIYF.

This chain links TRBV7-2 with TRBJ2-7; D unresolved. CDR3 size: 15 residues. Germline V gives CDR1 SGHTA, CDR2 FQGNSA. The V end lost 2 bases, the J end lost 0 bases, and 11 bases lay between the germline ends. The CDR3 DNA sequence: TGTGCCAGCAGCTTATCCACTCAGACCTCCTACGAGCAGTACTTC. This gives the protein CASSLSTQTSYEQYF.

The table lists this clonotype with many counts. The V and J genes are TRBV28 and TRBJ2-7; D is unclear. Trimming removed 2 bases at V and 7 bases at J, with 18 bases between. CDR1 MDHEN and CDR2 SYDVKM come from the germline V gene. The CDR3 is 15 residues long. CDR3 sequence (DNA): TGTGCCAGCAGTTTAGCGTCTGCAGGCGTAATAGAGCAGTACTTC. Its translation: CASSLASAGVIEQYF. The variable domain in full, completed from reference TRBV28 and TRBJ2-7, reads DVKVTQSSRYLVKRTGEKVFLECVQDMDHENMFWYRQDPGLGLRLIYFSYDVKMKEKGDIPEGYSVSREKKERFSLILESASTNQTSMYLCASSLASAGVIEQYFGPGTRLTVT.

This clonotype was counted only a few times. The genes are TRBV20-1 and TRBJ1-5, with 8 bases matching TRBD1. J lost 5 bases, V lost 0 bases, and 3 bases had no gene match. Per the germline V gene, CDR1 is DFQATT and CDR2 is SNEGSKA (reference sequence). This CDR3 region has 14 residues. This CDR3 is CSARDNRGYQPQHF. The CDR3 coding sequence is TGCAGTGCTAGAGATAACAGGGGGTATCAGCCCCAGCATTTT.

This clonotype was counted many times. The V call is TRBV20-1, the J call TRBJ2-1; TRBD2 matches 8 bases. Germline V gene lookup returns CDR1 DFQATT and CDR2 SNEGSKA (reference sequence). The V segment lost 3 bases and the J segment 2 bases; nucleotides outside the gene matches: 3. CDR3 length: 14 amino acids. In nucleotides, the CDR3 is TGCAGTGCTAGCGGGAGGGAGACCTACAATGAGCAGTTCTTC. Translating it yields CSASGRETYNEQFF.

CDR3 DNA sequence: TGTGCCAGCAGCCTCACCAACCTAGCGGGCTCCTACAATGAGCAGTTCTTC. The encoded protein is CASSLTNLAGSYNEQFF. V usage is TRBV27 and J usage is TRBJ2-1; 8 bases map to TRBD2. V lost 6 bases and J lost 0; bases outside the gene matches: 10. CDR1 and CDR2 (germline): MNHEY, SMNVEV (reference sequence). The length of the CDR3 is 17 residues.

CDR3 protein: CASSRVTVGEQYF. In DNA, the CDR3 is TGTGCCAGCAGCCGAGTTACAGTCGGCGAGCAGTACTTC. V and J are TRBV3-1 and TRBJ2-7; no reliable D call. The CDR3 totals 13 residues. CDR1 and CDR2 from the germline V gene are LGHDT and YNNKEL (reference sequence). V lost 4 bases and J lost 6, with 13 bases in between.

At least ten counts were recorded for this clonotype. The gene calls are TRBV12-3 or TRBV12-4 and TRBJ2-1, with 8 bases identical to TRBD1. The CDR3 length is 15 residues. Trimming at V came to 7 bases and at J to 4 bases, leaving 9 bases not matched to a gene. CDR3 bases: TGTGCCAGCATTGCGGACAGGGTTACTTACAATGAGCAGTTCTTC. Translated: CASIADRVTYNEQFF.

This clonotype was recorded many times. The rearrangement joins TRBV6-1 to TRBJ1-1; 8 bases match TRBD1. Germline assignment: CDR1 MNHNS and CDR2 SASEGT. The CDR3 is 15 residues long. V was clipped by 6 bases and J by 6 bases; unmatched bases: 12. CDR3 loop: CASSPQGANDAEAFF. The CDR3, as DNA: TGTGCCAGCAGCCCGCAGGGGGCGAATGACGCTGAAGCTTTCTTT.

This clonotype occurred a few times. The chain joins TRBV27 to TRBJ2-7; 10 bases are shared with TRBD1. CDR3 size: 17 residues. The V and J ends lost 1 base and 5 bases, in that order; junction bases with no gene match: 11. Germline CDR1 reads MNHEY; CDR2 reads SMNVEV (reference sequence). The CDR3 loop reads CASSLYGRGQGNHEQYF. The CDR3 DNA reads TGTGCCAGCAGTTTATATGGTCGGGGACAGGGGAACCACGAGCAGTACTTC.

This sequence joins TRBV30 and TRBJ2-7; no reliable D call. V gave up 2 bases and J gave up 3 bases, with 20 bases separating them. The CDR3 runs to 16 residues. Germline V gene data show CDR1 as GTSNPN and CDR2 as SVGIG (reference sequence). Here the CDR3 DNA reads TGTGCCTGGAGTTCAGGTACCGGGTTCTACGGCTACGAGCAGTACTTC. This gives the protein CAWSSGTGFYGYEQYF.

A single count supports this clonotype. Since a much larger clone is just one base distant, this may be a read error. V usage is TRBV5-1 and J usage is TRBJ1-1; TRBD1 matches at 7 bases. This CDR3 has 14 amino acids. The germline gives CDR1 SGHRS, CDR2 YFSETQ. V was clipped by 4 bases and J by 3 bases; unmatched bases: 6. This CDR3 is CASSTPTGYTEAFF. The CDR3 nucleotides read TGCGCCAGCAGCACTCCGACAGGGTACACTGAAGCTTTCTTT.

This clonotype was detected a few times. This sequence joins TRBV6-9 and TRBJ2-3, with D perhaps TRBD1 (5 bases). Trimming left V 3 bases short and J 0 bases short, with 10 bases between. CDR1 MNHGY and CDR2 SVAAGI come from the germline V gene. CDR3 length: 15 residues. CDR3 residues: CASSYSAGSTDTQYF. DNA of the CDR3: TGTGCCAGCAGTTACTCTGCAGGGAGCACAGATACGCAGTATTTT.

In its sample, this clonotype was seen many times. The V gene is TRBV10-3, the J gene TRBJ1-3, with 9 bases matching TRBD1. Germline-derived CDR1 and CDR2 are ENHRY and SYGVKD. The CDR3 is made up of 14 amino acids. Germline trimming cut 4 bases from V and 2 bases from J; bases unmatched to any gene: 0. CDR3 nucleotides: TGTGCCATCAGTGGACAGGGGGCTGGAAACACCATATATTTT. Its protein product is CAISGQGAGNTIYF.

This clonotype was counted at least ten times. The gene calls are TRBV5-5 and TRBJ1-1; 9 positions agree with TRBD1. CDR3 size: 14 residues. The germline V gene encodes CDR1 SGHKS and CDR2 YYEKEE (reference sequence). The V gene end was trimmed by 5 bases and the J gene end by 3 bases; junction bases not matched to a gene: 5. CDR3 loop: CASSRTGVYTEAFF. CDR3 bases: TGTGCCAGCAGTAGGACAGGGGTCTACACTGAAGCTTTCTTT.

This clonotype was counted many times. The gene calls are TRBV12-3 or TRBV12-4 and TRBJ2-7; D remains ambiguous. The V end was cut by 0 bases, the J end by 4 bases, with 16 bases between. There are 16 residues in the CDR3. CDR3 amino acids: CASSLAMGEITYEQYF. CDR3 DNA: TGTGCCAGCAGTTTAGCGATGGGCGAAATTACTTACGAGCAGTACTTC.

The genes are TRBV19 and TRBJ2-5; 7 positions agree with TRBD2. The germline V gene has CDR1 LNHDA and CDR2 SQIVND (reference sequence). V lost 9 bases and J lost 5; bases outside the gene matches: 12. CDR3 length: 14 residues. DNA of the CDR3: TGTGCCAGCAGCATCCGGACCGGGGGGGAGACCCAGTACTTC. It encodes CASSIRTGGETQYF.

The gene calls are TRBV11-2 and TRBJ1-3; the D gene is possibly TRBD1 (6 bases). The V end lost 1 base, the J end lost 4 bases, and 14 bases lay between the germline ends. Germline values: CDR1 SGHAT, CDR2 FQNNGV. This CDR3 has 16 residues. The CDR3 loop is CASSLGVAGDGNTIYF. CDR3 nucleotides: TGTGCCAGCAGCTTAGGAGTCGCAGGGGACGGAAACACCATATATTTT. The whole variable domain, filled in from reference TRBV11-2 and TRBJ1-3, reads EAGVAQSPRYKIIEKRQSVAFWCNPISGHATLYWYQQILGQGPKLLIQFQNNGVVDDSQLPKDRFSAERLKGVDSTLKIQPAKLEDSAVYLCASSLGVAGDGNTIYFGEGSWLTVV.

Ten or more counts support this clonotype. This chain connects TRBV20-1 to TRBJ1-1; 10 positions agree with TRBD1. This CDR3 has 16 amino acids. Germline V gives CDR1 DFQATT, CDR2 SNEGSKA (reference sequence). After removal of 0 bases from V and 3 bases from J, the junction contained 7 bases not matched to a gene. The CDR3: CSARDRQGARDTEAFF. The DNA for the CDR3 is TGCAGTGCTAGAGATCGACAGGGGGCGAGGGACACTGAAGCTTTCTTT.

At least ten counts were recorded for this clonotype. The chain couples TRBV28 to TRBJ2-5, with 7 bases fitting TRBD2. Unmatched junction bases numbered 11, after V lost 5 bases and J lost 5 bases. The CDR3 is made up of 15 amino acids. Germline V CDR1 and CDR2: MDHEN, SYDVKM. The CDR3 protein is CASSRAGTIRETQYF. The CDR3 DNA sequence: TGTGCCAGCAGTCGAGCCGGGACTATCAGGGAGACCCAGTACTTC.

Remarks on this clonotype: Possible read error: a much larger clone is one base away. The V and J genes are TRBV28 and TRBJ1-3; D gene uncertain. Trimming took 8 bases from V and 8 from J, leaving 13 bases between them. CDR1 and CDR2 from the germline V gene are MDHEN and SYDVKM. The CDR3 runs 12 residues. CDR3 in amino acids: CASGPRVHTIYF. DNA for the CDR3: TGTGCCAGCGGTCCGCGTGTGCACACCATATATTTT.

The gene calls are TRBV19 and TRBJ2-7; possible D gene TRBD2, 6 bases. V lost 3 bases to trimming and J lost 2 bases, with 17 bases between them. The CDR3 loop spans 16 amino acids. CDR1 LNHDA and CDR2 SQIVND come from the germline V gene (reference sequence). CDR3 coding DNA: TGTGCCAGTAGTATCCAACCCGGGACTGGCCCCTACGAGCAGTACTTC. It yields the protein CASSIQPGTGPYEQYF.

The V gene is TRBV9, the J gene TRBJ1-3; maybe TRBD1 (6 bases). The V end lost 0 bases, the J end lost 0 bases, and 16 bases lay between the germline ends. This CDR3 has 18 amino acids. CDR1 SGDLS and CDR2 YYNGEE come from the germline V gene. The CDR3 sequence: CASSVDGLGGHSGNTIYF. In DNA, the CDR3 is TGTGCCAGCAGCGTAGATGGCTTGGGGGGACACTCTGGAAACACCATATATTTT.

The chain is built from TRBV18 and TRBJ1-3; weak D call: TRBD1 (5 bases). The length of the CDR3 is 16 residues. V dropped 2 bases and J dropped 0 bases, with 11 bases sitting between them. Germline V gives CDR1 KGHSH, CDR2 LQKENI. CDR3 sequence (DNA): TGTGCCAGCTCACCAGTCCAGGGAACCTCTGGAAACACCATATATTTT. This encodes CASSPVQGTSGNTIYF.

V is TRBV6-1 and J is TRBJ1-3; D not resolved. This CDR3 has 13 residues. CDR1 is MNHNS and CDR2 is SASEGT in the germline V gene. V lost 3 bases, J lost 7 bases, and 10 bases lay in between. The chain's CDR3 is CASSDPLVNTIYF. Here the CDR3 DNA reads TGTGCCAGCAGTGACCCGCTTGTGAACACCATATATTTT.